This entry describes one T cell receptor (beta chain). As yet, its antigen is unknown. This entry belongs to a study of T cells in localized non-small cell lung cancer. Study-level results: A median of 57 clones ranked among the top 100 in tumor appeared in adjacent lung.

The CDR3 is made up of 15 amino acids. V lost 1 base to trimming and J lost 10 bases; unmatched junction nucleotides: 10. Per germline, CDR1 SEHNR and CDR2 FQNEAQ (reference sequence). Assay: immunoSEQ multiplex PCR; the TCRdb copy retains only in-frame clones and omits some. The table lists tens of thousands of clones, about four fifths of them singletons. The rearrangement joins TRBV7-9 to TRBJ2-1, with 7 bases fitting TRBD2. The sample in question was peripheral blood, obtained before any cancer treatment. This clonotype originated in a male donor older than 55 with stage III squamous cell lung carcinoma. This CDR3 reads CASSLDGLVGEEQFF. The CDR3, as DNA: TGTGCCAGCAGCTTAGATGGACTAGTAGGTGAAGAGCAGTTCTTC.